This TCR beta chain was found in a study of blood T cell repertoires in COVID-19. Method: immunoSEQ multiplex PCR; TCRdb's copy keeps in-frame clones and lacks some. The sample lists just over 300,000 clones, about nine tenths seen once, with over 3.5% in the top ten. Germline CDR1 reads LGHDT; CDR2 reads YNNKEL (reference sequence). The CDR3 covers 17 residues. Trimming cost V 4 bases and J 2 bases; bases outside gene matches: 12. The chain has TRBV3-1 (or the pseudogene TRBV3-2) and TRBJ2-3; 7 positions agree with TRBD1. The origin of this receptor is a man between 25 and 39 years old who had recovered from COVID-19. The sequenced sample consisted of PBMCs or T cells enriched from blood (not recorded which). CDR3 region: CASSPYAGTASTDTQYF. The CDR3 DNA follows: TGTGCCAGCAGCCCCTATGCCGGGACAGCGTCCACAGATACGCAGTATTTT.